The clone carrying this TCR beta chain appeared many times. Its specificity is unknown. The entry originates in a study of spatial heterogeneity in lung cancer. General study findings and limits: The appearance of ubiquitous expanded tumor TCRs in blood was greater at resection than follow-up.

TCRdb used MiXCR to reprocess the 5' RACE reads, holding one entry per CDR3 protein. Of 20,000 or so distinct CDR3 sequences listed, roughly 10% were seen once; the top ten hold less than 40%. Indicated time point: blood at routine non-recurrence follow-up after resection. Tumor, nontumor lung or frozen PBMC supplied whole RNA that was sequenced unsorted. This CDR3 region has 16 residues. CDR1 is LNHDA, CDR2 SQIVND, per germline (reference sequence). Trimming took 8 bases from V and 1 from J; bases not matched to a gene: 11. J is TRBJ2-5 and V is TRBV19; 9 bases line up with TRBD2. The clonotype originates from a female donor with early-stage non-small cell lung cancer. The material sequenced was PBMCs, taken at follow-up. CDR3 nucleotide sequence: TGTGCCAGTGGGAAGGGCAATAGCGGGGGCCAAGAGACCCAGTACTTC. This gives the protein CASGKGNSGGQETQYF.